This TCR beta chain was observed in a study of cytomegalovirus exposure and HLA in healthy donors. Findings and limits, study-wide: In vitro confirmation showed three CMV-associated chains to be CMV antigen specific.

The V gene lost 3 bases and the J gene lost 8 bases, with 7 bases spanning the gap. In germline, CDR1 is MDHEN, CDR2 SYDVKM. This CDR3 is built from 12 residues. The repertoire was sequenced with immunoSEQ multiplex PCR; TCRdb's copy has only in-frame clones and lacks some. The sample has roughly 73,000 clones, about 95% seen once. Regarding this clone: As yet, its antigen is unknown.

The clonotype comes from a man aged 18 to 29 in good health and CMV-seronegative. The specimen was PBMCs. This rearrangement joins TRBV28 to TRBJ1-4; the D is unclear. CDR3 sequence: CASSFVKEKLFF. The CDR3 DNA follows: TGTGCCAGCAGTTTTGTTAAAGAAAAACTGTTTTTT.